This TCR beta chain is drawn from a study of response to subunit inactivated influenza vaccine. The study, taken as a whole, reports: The authors offered the suggestion that each seasonal influenza vaccination recruits few new T cells.

CDR1 SGHTA and CDR2 FQGNSA come from the germline V gene. V was pared by 8 bases and J by 0 bases, with 3 bases of the junction left unmatched. This CDR3 has 13 amino acids. TCRdb used MiXCR to reprocess the RT-PCR reads, holding one entry per CDR3 protein. The sample holds a few hundred thousand distinct CDR3 sequences; about 14% are singletons and the top ten take around 10%. Ten or more counts support this clonotype. The antigen remains unidentified. Sequencing used PBMCs from blood, obtained 12 days after vaccination. This rearrangement joins TRBV7-2 to TRBJ1-1; 7 bases match TRBD1. The sequence was collected from a man aged 45-60 years who received an inactivated influenza vaccine. CDR3 DNA: TGTGCCAGCGGGGGACAGTTGAACACTGAAGCTTTCTTT. This codes for CASGGQLNTEAFF.